This T cell receptor (beta chain) was observed in a study of breast tumors, draining lymph nodes, adjacent tissues. Overall study findings and caveats: Data only fit, rather than demonstrated, lymph node origin of most tumor T cells. Tumors had less TCR diversity than lymph nodes, more than nontumor tissue.

The CDR3 contains 16 residues. Trimming removed 2 bases at V and 4 bases at J, with 19 bases between. Germline values: CDR1 DFQATT, CDR2 SNEGSKA (reference sequence). MiXCR was run by TCRdb on the multiplex PCR reads, yielding one entry per CDR3 protein. Found here are 150,000 to 200,000 distinct CDR3 sequences, around a third of them singletons; the top ten hold roughly 4.3%. Axillary draining lymph nodes of breast cancer patients supplied the node samples. This clonotype is medium-sized within its sample. What it binds is unknown. The material sequenced was axillary lymph node tissue. This TCR was sampled from a female donor with breast cancer. Some clones in this sample may be carry-over from other donors' samples. The rearrangement uses TRBV20-1 and TRBJ2-3; D perhaps matches TRBD2 (6 bases). The CDR3 DNA is TGCAGTGCTAGATTGCTTGCCGGGAGTGGCGCAGATACGCAGTATTTT. Its translation is CSARLLAGSGADTQYF.